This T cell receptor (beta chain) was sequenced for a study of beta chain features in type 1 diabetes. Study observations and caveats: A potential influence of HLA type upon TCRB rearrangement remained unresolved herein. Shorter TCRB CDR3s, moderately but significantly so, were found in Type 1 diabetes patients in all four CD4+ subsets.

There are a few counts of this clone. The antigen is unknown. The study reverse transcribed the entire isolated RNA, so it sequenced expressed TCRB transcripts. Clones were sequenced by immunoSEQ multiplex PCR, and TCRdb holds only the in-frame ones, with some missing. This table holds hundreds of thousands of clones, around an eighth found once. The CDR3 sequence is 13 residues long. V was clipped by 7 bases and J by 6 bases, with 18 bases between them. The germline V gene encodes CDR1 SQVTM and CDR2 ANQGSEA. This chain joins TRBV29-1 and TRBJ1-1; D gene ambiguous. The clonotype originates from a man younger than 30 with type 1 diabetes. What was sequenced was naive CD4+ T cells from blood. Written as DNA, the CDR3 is TGCAGCGCGGGTCCAGGCCTTGTTGCTGAAGCTTTCTTT. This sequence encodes CSAGPGLVAEAFF.